This TCR beta chain was identified during a study of brain T cells in children with intractable seizures. Germline lookup yields CDR1 MDHEN and CDR2 SYDVKM. CDR3 length: 15 residues. With V trimmed by 6 bases and J by 6 bases, 10 bases remained unmatched. Profiled with immunoSEQ multiplex PCR; TCRdb holds only in-frame clones, not every one. Altogether roughly 120,000 clones are present, 90% to 95% being singletons, with the ten largest covering roughly 4%. The sequenced cases were selected for having the highest brain T cell transcript signatures. Pre-surgery treatment included at least one anti-epileptic drug. Details on this clone: Its specificity is unknown.

Whole-study findings and limits: Absence of clones before surgery may stem from lower sequencing depth. Patients' HCMV serostatus was unknown; virus specificity rests on CDR3 similarity alone.

The rearrangement links TRBV28 to TRBJ1-5; 8 nucleotides align to TRBD1. The sample in question was peripheral blood, obtained at surgery. This receptor was obtained from a boy under two years old with hemimegalencephaly and intractable seizures. The CDR3 DNA sequence: TGTGCCAGCAGCAATACAGGGGGTTTAGTTCAGCCCCAGCATTTT. It yields the protein CASSNTGGLVQPQHF. Together with reference TRBV28 and TRBJ1-5, the CDR3 gives the full variable domain: DVKVTQSSRYLVKRTGEKVFLECVQDMDHENMFWYRQDPGLGLRLIYFSYDVKMKEKGDIPEGYSVSREKKERFSLILESASTNQTSMYLCASSNTGGLVQPQHFGDGTRLSIL.